Below are 14 T cell receptor beta chains sequenced from a single sample in a study of B cell selection in AIRE deficiency. Regulatory T cells were sorted as CD4+CD25hiCD127low/negative. Data came from immunoSEQ multiplex PCR; TCRdb stores just in-frame clones and leaves some out. The top ten clones hold 1.1% of a sample with roughly 24,000 clones, 92% of them seen once. Sequenced material: CD4+CD25+ Tregs sorted from PBMCs. The receptors originated from a human donor in good health.

The chain combines TRBV5-1 with TRBJ2-1; TRBD2 is a possible D gene (6 bases). Trimming cost V 4 bases and J 4 bases, with 15 bases left between them. The length of the CDR3 is 15 residues. The germline V gene encodes CDR1 SGHRS and CDR2 YFSETQ. CDR3 protein: CASSPGERRYNEQFF. Here the CDR3 DNA reads TGCGCCAGCAGCCCGGGGGAGCGGAGGTACAATGAGCAGTTCTTC.

This chain connects TRBV7-6 to TRBJ2-1; 7 positions agree with TRBD2. Trimming cost V 5 bases and J 13 bases; bases outside gene matches: 8. Looked up from germline, CDR1 is SGHVS and CDR2 is FNYEAQ. The CDR3 length is 12 residues. The CDR3 DNA follows: TGTGCCAGCAGCCACGGGACTATCCTCCAGTTCTTC. It translates to CASSHGTILQFF.

The chain joins TRBV9 to TRBJ1-6; TRBD1 is a possible D gene (5 bases). Trimming cost V 0 bases and J 7 bases, with 8 bases left between them. The germline V gene has CDR1 SGDLS and CDR2 YYNGEE. The CDR3 loop spans 14 amino acids. The CDR3 DNA reads as TGTGCCAGCAGCGTAGGACAGATAAATTCACCCCTCCACTTT. It encodes CASSVGQINSPLHF.

V and J are TRBV29-1 and TRBJ2-7; TRBD1 matches 9 bases. Germline V lookup: CDR1 SQVTM, CDR2 ANQGSEA. The CDR3 has 13 amino acids. The CDR3 is CSGLRDREDEQYF. The DNA for the CDR3 is TGCAGTGGACTCCGGGACAGGGAAGACGAGCAGTACTTC.

V gene TRBV6-1 combines with J gene TRBJ2-5; unclear D gene. The CDR3 spans 13 residues. V was pared by 4 bases and J by 4 bases, with 10 bases between. The germline V gene has CDR1 MNHNS and CDR2 SASEGT. As DNA, the CDR3 is TGTGCCAGCAGTGGGGCCCAAGGAGAGACCCAGTACTTC. Translating it yields CASSGAQGETQYF.

The chain couples TRBV6-5 to TRBJ1-1; a possible D gene is TRBD1 (5 bases). The CDR3 is 16 residues long. Per germline, CDR1 MNHEY and CDR2 SVGAGI. V lost 2 bases, J lost 4 bases, and 17 bases lay in between. The CDR3 spells CASSYERGWGGTEAFF. The CDR3 DNA is TGTGCCAGCAGTTACGAGAGAGGATGGGGCGGCACTGAAGCTTTCTTT.

V usage is TRBV7-8 and J usage is TRBJ2-7; TRBD1 might be the D (6 bases). CDR1 and CDR2 from the germline V gene are SGHVS and FQNEAQ. This CDR3 is 13 amino acids long. V was shortened by 0 bases and J by 4 bases, with 7 bases between the two germline ends. The CDR3 DNA follows: TGTGCCAGCAGCTTAGCCAGGGGATACGAGCAGTACTTC. Its translation: CASSLARGYEQYF.

V is TRBV10-1 and J is TRBJ2-3; 7 bases line up with TRBD2. The junction had 10 bases not matched to a gene; V was cut back by 3 bases and J by 4 bases. The CDR3 loop spans 16 amino acids. CDR1 and CDR2 (germline): WNHNN, SYGVQD (reference sequence). Written as DNA, the CDR3 is TGCGCCAGCAGTGATTTTGGACTAGTTCGTTCAGATACGCAGTATTTT. Translating it yields CASSDFGLVRSDTQYF.

This clone turned up a few times. The rearrangement joins TRBV5-4 to TRBJ1-2; D is possibly TRBD1 (5 bases). This CDR3 region has 16 residues. The V end lost 7 bases, the J end lost 0 bases, and 19 bases lay between the germline ends. Germline CDR1 is SGHNT and CDR2 is YYREEE (reference sequence). CDR3 in amino acids: CASVRGGTKANYGYTF. The CDR3 DNA reads as TGTGCCAGCGTACGTGGGGGGACGAAAGCTAACTATGGCTACACCTTC.

This clone has just one count. V usage is TRBV20-1 and J usage is TRBJ2-1; perhaps TRBD1 as D (6 bases). Germline CDR1 reads DFQATT; CDR2 reads SNEGSKA (reference sequence). The CDR3 has 10 amino acids. V gave up 3 bases and J gave up 15 bases, with 12 bases separating them. In nucleotides, the CDR3 is TGCAGTGCTAGCCCGGACAGAGGGTTCTTC. This gives the protein CSASPDRGFF.

J is TRBJ2-4 and V is TRBV5-1, with TRBD2 matching over 12 bases. V gave up 7 bases and J gave up 0 bases; unmatched junction bases: 11. This CDR3 contains 18 residues. Germline V gene sequence: CDR1 SGHRS, CDR2 YFSETQ. CDR3 sequence: CASAPRLAGGLAKNIQYF. The CDR3 coding sequence is TGCGCCAGCGCCCCCCGGCTAGCGGGGGGGTTAGCCAAAAACATTCAGTACTTC.

The chain is built from TRBV28 and TRBJ1-5; D is possibly TRBD1 (5 bases). Trimming removed 5 bases at V and 3 bases at J, with 14 bases between. The CDR3 is 15 amino acids. The germline gives CDR1 MDHEN, CDR2 SYDVKM. CDR3 in DNA: TGTGCCAGCAGTCGCAAGACAGAAGACAATCAGCCCCAGCATTTT. Encoded protein: CASSRKTEDNQPQHF. The variable domain in full, with the rest retrieved from reference TRBV28 and TRBJ1-5, is DVKVTQSSRYLVKRTGEKVFLECVQDMDHENMFWYRQDPGLGLRLIYFSYDVKMKEKGDIPEGYSVSREKKERFSLILESASTNQTSMYLCASSRKTEDNQPQHFGDGTRLSIL.

This chain connects TRBV5-5 to TRBJ2-4; TRBD1 aligns across 9 bases. The germline CDR1 and CDR2 sequences are SGHKS and YYEKEE (reference sequence). The CDR3 covers 16 residues. V lost 0 bases, J lost 11 bases, and 12 bases stayed unmatched. CDR3 sequence: CASSLGVGGQGNLQYF. The DNA for the CDR3 is TGTGCCAGCAGCTTGGGTGTAGGTGGACAGGGGAATCTTCAGTACTTC.

The rearrangement uses TRBV2 and TRBJ2-7, with TRBD2 matching 11 bases. Trimming removed 6 bases from V and 3 bases from J; junction bases left unmatched: 7. The CDR3 is 15 amino acids. CDR1 and CDR2 (germline): SNHLY, FYNNEI. In DNA, the CDR3 is TGTGCCAGCAGGCTAGCGGGGGGACTCGTCTACGAGCAGTACTTC. It encodes CASRLAGGLVYEQYF.